One sample yielded the 14 T cell receptor beta chains listed below, sequenced in a study of blood T cell repertoires in COVID-19. TCRdb keeps only in-frame clones here, not all; method: immunoSEQ multiplex PCR. The top ten hold roughly 2.1% of the sample, which has more than 250,000 clones, roughly 86% seen once. Specimen: peripheral blood. These receptors came from a woman aged 25-40 years who had recovered from COVID-19.

The chain recombines TRBV5-1 with TRBJ1-2; D gene ambiguous. CDR3 size: 11 residues. Looked up from germline, CDR1 is SGHRS and CDR2 is YFSETQ. V lost 1 base, J lost 5 bases, and 3 bases lay in between. The CDR3 sequence is CASSLYYGYTF. In DNA form, the CDR3 reads TGCGCCAGCAGCTTGTATTATGGCTACACCTTC.

This clone has only a few counts. The V and J genes are TRBV3-1 (or the pseudogene TRBV3-2) and TRBJ2-7, with 9 nucleotides matching TRBD2. V was pared by 0 bases and J by 3 bases, with 12 bases of the junction left unmatched. The germline V gene has CDR1 LGHDT and CDR2 YNNKEL (reference sequence). There are 18 residues in the CDR3. DNA for the CDR3: TGTGCCAGCAGCCAAGATTTCATCGATAGCGGGAGTAGCTACGAGCAGTACTTC. It yields the protein CASSQDFIDSGSSYEQYF.

The count of this clone is one. This chain uses TRBV5-1 with TRBJ2-7; 11 positions match TRBD1. Trimming at V came to 4 bases and at J to 4 bases, leaving 7 bases not matched to a gene. The germline gives CDR1 SGHRS, CDR2 YFSETQ. The CDR3 extends over 15 amino acids. CDR3 sequence: CASSLMGQGGYEQYF. In nucleotides, the CDR3 is TGCGCCAGCAGCCTGATGGGACAGGGGGGGTACGAGCAGTACTTC.

CDR3 DNA: TGTGCCACCAGTGAGGTGGGAGCACCGTCTAGCACAGATACGCAGTATTTT. It encodes CATSEVGAPSSTDTQYF. The chain carries TRBV24-1 and TRBJ2-3, with D perhaps matching TRBD2 (5 bases). The germline V and J ends were trimmed by 4 bases and 0 bases, with 16 bases remaining between them. This CDR3 has 17 residues. CDR1 is KGHDR and CDR2 is SFDVKD in the germline V gene.

The V call is TRBV5-4, the J call TRBJ1-4, with unresolved D. This CDR3 comprises 15 residues. Trimming shortened V by 4 bases and J by 5 bases, and 15 bases separated the two germline ends. Germline V CDR1 and CDR2: SGHNT, YYREEE (reference sequence). Here the CDR3 reads CASSDRSVANEKLFF. CDR3 coding DNA: TGTGCCAGCAGCGATAGGAGTGTGGCCAATGAAAAACTGTTTTTT. Using reference TRBV5-4 and TRBJ1-4 for the parts outside the CDR3, the full variable domain is ETGVTQSPTHLIKTRGQQVTLRCSSQSGHNTVSWYQQALGQGPQFIFQYYREEENGRGNFPPRFSGLQFPNYSSELNVNALELDDSALYLCASSDRSVANEKLFFGSGTQLSVL.

J is TRBJ1-5 and V is TRBV12-5, with TRBD1 as a possible D gene (6 bases). This CDR3 contains 14 residues. The V gene's germline CDR1 is LGHNT and CDR2 FRNRAP. V gave up 6 bases and J gave up 1 base, with 10 bases separating them. CDR3 residues: CASGSGESNQPQHF. The CDR3 DNA follows: TGTGCTAGTGGCTCAGGGGAGAGCAATCAGCCCCAGCATTTT.

The genes are TRBV24-1 and TRBJ2-1; a weak D match, TRBD2 (6 bases). V lost 9 bases and J 0 bases, leaving 14 bases between the germline ends. From germline, CDR1 is KGHDR and CDR2 SFDVKD. The CDR3 has 15 amino acids. CDR3 sequence reads: CATSSRGNSYNEQFF. CDR3 DNA sequence: TGTGCCACCTCCTCCCGGGGGAACTCCTACAATGAGCAGTTCTTC.

This sequence joins TRBV11-1 and TRBJ2-7; D remains ambiguous. This CDR3 has 15 residues. Germline V gives CDR1 SGHAT, CDR2 FQDESV (reference sequence). The V and J ends lost 5 bases and 0 bases respectively, with 14 bases between them. CDR3 nucleotides: TGTGCCAGCAGCACGGCGACTCCAGACTCCTACGAGCAGTACTTC. Translating gives CASSTATPDSYEQYF.

The chain joins TRBV28 to TRBJ2-7; maybe TRBD1 (5 bases). Trimming removed 8 bases from V and 0 bases from J, with 17 bases in between. The germline gives CDR1 MDHEN, CDR2 SYDVKM. The CDR3 covers 15 residues. In DNA form, the CDR3 reads TGTGCCAGCGGAGTACCACAGGCCTCCTCCTACGAGCAGTACTTC. Its protein is CASGVPQASSYEQYF.

The chain uses TRBV4-3 and TRBJ2-7; the D gene is possibly TRBD1 (6 bases). V lost 0 bases and J 0 bases, leaving 12 bases between the germline ends. Per germline, CDR1 LGHNA and CDR2 YSLEER. The CDR3 length is 16 residues. In DNA, the CDR3 is TGCGCCAGCAGCCAAGATTCGGGACACCCCTCCTACGAGCAGTACTTC. Its protein is CASSQDSGHPSYEQYF.

The rearrangement links TRBV10-3 to TRBJ1-4, with TRBD1 as a possible D gene (6 bases). CDR1 and CDR2 from the germline V gene are ENHRY and SYGVKD. The CDR3 is 15 residues long. The germline V and J ends were trimmed by 3 bases and 6 bases, with 14 bases remaining between them. The CDR3 here is CAISDRDKQDEKLFF. The DNA of the CDR3 is TGTGCCATCAGTGACCGGGACAAGCAAGATGAAAAACTGTTTTTT.

V is TRBV10-3 and J is TRBJ2-1, with TRBD1 identical over 9 bases. CDR1 ENHRY and CDR2 SYGVKD come from the germline V gene. The CDR3 extends over 17 amino acids. Trimming cost V 3 bases and J 3 bases; bases outside gene matches: 9. As DNA, the CDR3 is TGTGCCATCAGTGAAAAGGGGACAGGGATGAACTACAATGAGCAGTTCTTC. This translates into CAISEKGTGMNYNEQFF.

The V gene is TRBV3-1 (or the pseudogene TRBV3-2), the J gene TRBJ1-2; tentative D call: TRBD1 (6 bases). The V gene's germline CDR1 is LGHDT and CDR2 YNNKEL (reference sequence). The V end was cut by 3 bases, the J end by 8 bases, with 31 bases between. There are 19 residues in the CDR3. CDR3 sequence reads: CASSQGASKSLLPRGGYTF. CDR3 sequence (DNA): TGTGCCAGCAGCCAGGGGGCTAGCAAGTCACTACTCCCAAGAGGGGGCTACACCTTC.

This sequence joins TRBV5-1 and TRBJ1-1; the D gene is possibly TRBD1 (5 bases). CDR1 and CDR2 from the germline V gene are SGHRS and YFSETQ. The germline V and J ends were trimmed by 3 bases and 2 bases, with 26 bases remaining between them. The CDR3 totals 19 residues. This CDR3 is CASSYGGYQDNRGNTEAFF. DNA for the CDR3: TGCGCCAGCAGCTACGGGGGGTATCAGGACAATAGGGGAAACACTGAAGCTTTCTTT.